This T cell receptor (beta chain) was sequenced in a study of blood T cell repertoires in COVID-19. Study summary: From T cells, B-cell-depleted T cells, or PBMCs came the material, which was cDNA or gDNA.

Authors' data handling: Reference gene primer amplification gave estimated nucleated cell counts. The data were produced by immunoSEQ multiplex PCR, yet TCRdb's version contains in-frame clones alone and is incomplete. D and trimming were read from the DNA, whereas the V and J calls and clone size are those reported in that table. There are roughly 400,000 clones in the sample; just under 90% occur only once, and approximately 10% lies in the top ten. V lost 1 base, J lost 6 bases, and 11 bases stayed unmatched. In germline, CDR1 is LNHDA, CDR2 SQIVND (reference sequence). CDR3 length: 16 residues. Ages ranged from about 18 to 100 years, with residence in 24 US areas. Clinical history as reported by participants underpinned cohort assignment.

The sequenced sample was PBMCs or T cells enriched from blood (not recorded which). V and J are TRBV19 and TRBJ2-7, with 8 nucleotides matching TRBD1. The receptor was derived from a woman in her fifties or sixties who had recovered from COVID-19. CDR3 amino acids: CASSIVDSQGAGEQYF. The CDR3 DNA sequence: TGTGCCAGTAGTATAGTTGATTCGCAGGGGGCAGGCGAGCAGTACTTC.